These 25 T cell receptor beta chains came from one sample sequenced in a study of neoadjuvant anti-PD-1 for oral cavity cancer. Measured with immunoSEQ multiplex PCR; TCRdb has only the in-frame clones, and not every one. The repertoire holds around 70,000 clones, with approximately 81% as singletons. Noted time point: after neoadjuvant nivolumab, at surgical resection. The sequencing used PBMCs, collected after nivolumab (anti-PD-1) treatment. Every receptor here comes from a person between 35 and 79 years old with oral cavity squamous cell carcinoma.

The genes are TRBV11-2 and TRBJ2-7; D not certain. There are 13 residues in the CDR3. The germline V and J ends were trimmed by 4 bases and 5 bases, with 12 bases remaining between them. Per germline, CDR1 SGHAT and CDR2 FQNNGV. CDR3: CASSSTFFDEQYF. The CDR3 DNA is TGTGCCAGCAGCTCCACCTTTTTCGACGAGCAGTACTTC.

The CDR3 is CASSLVGPGEQYF. As DNA, the CDR3 is TGTGCCAGCAGCTTAGTTGGGCCTGGCGAGCAGTACTTC. The V gene is TRBV7-9, the J gene TRBJ2-7; D unclear. The germline V gene has CDR1 SEHNR and CDR2 FQNEAQ (reference sequence). Trimming cost V 1 base and J 6 bases, with 10 bases left between them. The CDR3 extends over 13 amino acids.

This chain links TRBV7-5 with TRBJ2-2; no DNA check was done on the table's D call, TRBD2. TRBV7-5 is a pseudogene locus. The CDR3 is 17 residues long. CDR3 residues: CARSLDGTSGSIGELFF. The CDR3 DNA reads TGTGCCAGAAGCCTCGATGGGACTAGCGGGAGTATCGGGGAGCTGTTTTTT.

This clone has only one observation. CDR3 DNA sequence: TGCGCCAGCAGCCACCGGGACAGGGACCCAGAGACCCAGTACTTC. Translation gives CASSHRDRDPETQYF. The genes are TRBV5-1 and TRBJ2-5; 9 bases are a match to TRBD1. This CDR3 spans 15 amino acids. Germline V gives CDR1 SGHRS, CDR2 YFSETQ. The trim removed 4 bases at V and 4 bases at J, leaving 8 bases unmatched.

V and J are TRBV4-1 and TRBJ1-5; possible D gene TRBD1, 5 bases. This CDR3 has 16 residues. Per the germline V gene, CDR1 is MGHRA and CDR2 is YSYEKL. Trimming removed 1 base from V and 4 bases from J, with 14 bases in between. The CDR3 region has the DNA TGCGCCAGCAGCCAAGGCGAGGGCAGGGTTAATCAGCCCCAGCATTTT. It codes for CASSQGEGRVNQPQHF.

This sequence joins TRBV9 and TRBJ2-3, with D unresolved. The V end lost 1 base, the J end lost 4 bases, and 10 bases lay between the germline ends. The germline V gene encodes CDR1 SGDLS and CDR2 YYNGEE. The CDR3 spans 14 residues. This chain's CDR3 is CASSVTNSADTQYF. The CDR3 DNA sequence: TGTGCCAGCAGCGTAACCAACTCGGCAGATACGCAGTATTTT.

This clone was counted once. V and J are TRBV6-5 and TRBJ1-3, with unresolved D. The V gene's germline CDR1 is MNHEY and CDR2 SVGAGI. The V end lost 5 bases, the J end lost 4 bases, and 6 bases lay between the germline ends. The CDR3 sequence is 12 residues long. The chain's CDR3 is CASSTPGNTIYF. As DNA, the CDR3 is TGTGCCAGCAGTACTCCCGGAAACACCATATATTTT.

In regard to this clone: Germline is not matched at one junction end, which may reflect a read error. The sample has other DNA sequences that encode this CDR3 too. This chain links TRBV5-1 with TRBJ1-2; TRBD1 matches at 11 bases. The CDR3 is made up of 14 amino acids. CDR1 and CDR2 from the germline V gene are SGHRS and YFSETQ. The CDR3 protein is CASSRTGGDYGYTF. In DNA form, the CDR3 reads TGTGCCAGCAGCAGGACAGGGGGCGACTATGGCTACACCTTC.

The V call is TRBV25-1, the J call TRBJ2-7; 12 bases fit TRBD2. There are 17 residues in the CDR3. CDR1 is MGHDK, CDR2 SYGVNS, per germline. The V gene end was trimmed by 4 bases and the J gene end by 2 bases; junction bases not matched to a gene: 9. This chain's CDR3 is CASSATWTSGTPYEQYF. As DNA, the CDR3 is TGTGCCAGCAGTGCTACATGGACTAGCGGGACACCCTACGAGCAGTACTTC.

The rearrangement joins TRBV28 to TRBJ1-5; D gene ambiguous. V was clipped by 9 bases and J by 3 bases, with 12 bases between them. In germline, CDR1 is MDHEN, CDR2 SYDVKM. This CDR3 is 13 amino acids long. CDR3 coding DNA: TGTGCCAGTGACAACCATGACAATCAGCCCCAGCATTTT. Residues: CASDNHDNQPQHF.

The J gene is TRBJ1-4, the V gene TRBV7-2; D remains unclear. The CDR3 extends over 15 amino acids. Trimming took 5 bases from V and 4 from J, leaving 14 bases between them. Germline CDR1 and CDR2: SGHTA and FQGNSA. The DNA for the CDR3 is TGTGCCAGCAGCCCTTCCGGGTCCTTTAATGAAAAACTGTTTTTT. Translating it yields CASSPSGSFNEKLFF.

The chain joins TRBV4-1 to TRBJ1-2; D remains unclear. Germline V gives CDR1 MGHRA, CDR2 YSYEKL. CDR3 length: 13 residues. The V and J ends lost 3 bases and 1 base respectively, with 6 bases between them. CDR3 sequence (DNA): TGCGCCAGCAGCCAGGGAGGTAACTATGGCTACACCTTC. It translates to CASSQGGNYGYTF.

This clone has a handful of counts. The chain has TRBV5-1 and TRBJ1-1; no reliable D call. V was shortened by 3 bases and J by 3 bases, with 9 bases between the two germline ends. The CDR3 sequence is 13 residues long. Germline CDR1 and CDR2: SGHRS and YFSETQ. CDR3 residues: CASSSIKDTEAFF. Written as DNA, the CDR3 is TGCGCCAGCAGCTCGATAAAGGACACTGAAGCTTTCTTT.

This clone has just one count. The V and J genes are TRBV13 and TRBJ2-3; D gene ambiguous. V shed 5 bases and J shed 7 bases, with 19 bases lying between them. The length of the CDR3 is 15 residues. Germline V gives CDR1 PRHDT, CDR2 FYEKMQ (reference sequence). For the CDR3, the DNA is TGTGCCAGCAGCAAAAGGACGTCAGCACGACATACGCAGTATTTT. Residues: CASSKRTSARHTQYF.

This clone was found once. The chain employs TRBV10-3 and TRBJ1-2, with D hard to call. Germline CDR1 and CDR2: ENHRY and SYGVKD. This CDR3 region has 13 residues. With 4 bases removed from V and 2 bases from J, the gap between germline ends came to 8 bases. CDR3 coding DNA: TGTGCCATCAGTGTGGTAGAGAACTATGGCTACACCTTC. It encodes CAISVVENYGYTF.

The rearrangement uses TRBV5-6 and TRBJ2-7, with a possible D match to TRBD2 (6 bases). The V gene lost 1 base and the J gene lost 1 base, with 9 bases spanning the gap. CDR1 is SGHDT and CDR2 is YYEEEE in the germline V gene. The CDR3 has 14 amino acids. CDR3 in amino acids: CASSLLAKSYEQYF. CDR3 bases: TGTGCCAGCAGCTTGCTAGCGAAGTCCTACGAGCAGTACTTC.

The chain combines TRBV19 with TRBJ2-7; D remains unclear. Germline loops: CDR1 LNHDA, CDR2 SQIVND (reference sequence). Trimming removed 4 bases at V and 7 bases at J, with 11 bases between. The CDR3 is made up of 12 amino acids. Written as DNA, the CDR3 is TGTGCCAGTAGTACTACCGGGTTTGAGCAGTACTTC. It codes for CASSTTGFEQYF.

J is TRBJ1-2 and V is TRBV6-6; 9 bases agree with TRBD1. The CDR3 loop spans 15 amino acids. Germline CDR1 is MNHNY and CDR2 is SVGAGI (reference sequence). The trim removed 5 bases at V and 4 bases at J, leaving 8 bases unmatched. The CDR3 sequence: CASSDGTGMGYGYTF. CDR3 sequence (DNA): TGTGCCAGCAGTGACGGGACAGGGATGGGCTATGGCTACACCTTC.

The chain has TRBV7-8 and TRBJ1-4; D uncertain. The germline V gene encodes CDR1 SGHVS and CDR2 FQNEAQ. With 1 base removed from V and 2 bases from J, the gap between germline ends came to 2 bases. There are 13 residues in the CDR3. CDR3 sequence: CASSLGTNEKLFF. The DNA of the CDR3 is TGTGCCAGCAGCTTAGGGACTAATGAAAAACTGTTTTTT.

In DNA, the CDR3 is TGTGCCAGTAGTACCAAGACAGGGGGATATCAGCCCCAGCATTTT. This gives the protein CASSTKTGGYQPQHF. The chain links TRBV19 to TRBJ1-5; 9 nucleotides agree with TRBD1. This CDR3 has 15 residues. V lost 4 bases and J lost 5; bases outside the gene matches: 6. Germline values: CDR1 LNHDA, CDR2 SQIVND (reference sequence).

This clone was observed once. The rearrangement links TRBV5-1 to TRBJ1-3, with D possibly TRBD1 on 5 matching bases. Germline lookup yields CDR1 SGHRS and CDR2 YFSETQ. V gave up 0 bases and J gave up 4 bases, with 8 bases separating them. The length of the CDR3 is 14 residues. The CDR3 sequence is CASSLAREGNTIYF. CDR3 DNA: TGCGCCAGCAGCTTGGCCAGGGAGGGAAACACCATATATTTT.

The chain has TRBV19 and TRBJ1-5; 7 nucleotides agree with TRBD1. J lost 4 bases, V lost 0 bases, and 6 bases had no gene match. The V gene's germline CDR1 is LNHDA and CDR2 SQIVND (reference sequence). This CDR3 is built from 16 residues. The CDR3 DNA reads TGTGCCAGTAGTATAGAAGGGGGCGCGGGAAATCAGCCCCAGCATTTT. This codes for CASSIEGGAGNQPQHF.

The chain employs TRBV5-5 and TRBJ2-2, with 7 bases identical to TRBD1. After removal of 2 bases from V and 0 bases from J, the junction contained 4 bases not matched to a gene. The germline CDR1 and CDR2 sequences are SGHKS and YYEKEE (reference sequence). This CDR3 contains 16 residues. CDR3 in DNA: TGTGCCAGCAGCTTCCTACAGGGGCCGAACACCGGGGAGCTGTTTTTT. Protein product: CASSFLQGPNTGELFF.

The chain has TRBV27 and TRBJ2-1; D possibly matches TRBD1 or TRBD2 (6 bases each). This CDR3 region has 15 residues. Germline V gene sequence: CDR1 MNHEY, CDR2 SMNVEV (reference sequence). V dropped 7 bases and J dropped 2 bases, with 15 bases sitting between them. The CDR3 loop reads CASTMWGAPYNEQFF. CDR3 coding DNA: TGTGCCAGCACGATGTGGGGGGCCCCCTACAATGAGCAGTTCTTC.

The chain joins TRBV6-6 to TRBJ2-7, with unresolved D. This CDR3 comprises 14 residues. V shed 7 bases and J shed 2 bases, with 15 bases lying between them. Germline values: CDR1 MNHNY, CDR2 SVGAGI (reference sequence). CDR3 in amino acids: CASNRADGTYEQYF. In DNA form, the CDR3 reads TGTGCCAGCAATCGGGCCGACGGAACCTACGAGCAGTACTTC.